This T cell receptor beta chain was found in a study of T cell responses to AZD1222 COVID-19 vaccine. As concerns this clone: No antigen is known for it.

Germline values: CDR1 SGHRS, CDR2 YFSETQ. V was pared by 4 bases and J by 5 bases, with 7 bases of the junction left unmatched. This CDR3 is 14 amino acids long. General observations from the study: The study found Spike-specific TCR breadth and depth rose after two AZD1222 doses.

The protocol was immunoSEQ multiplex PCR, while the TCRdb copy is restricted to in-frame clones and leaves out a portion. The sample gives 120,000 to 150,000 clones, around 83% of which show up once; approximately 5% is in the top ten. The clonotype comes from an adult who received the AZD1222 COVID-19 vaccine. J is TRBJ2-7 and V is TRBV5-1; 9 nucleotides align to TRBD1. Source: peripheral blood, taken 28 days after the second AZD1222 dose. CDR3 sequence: CASSPGTGKDEQYF. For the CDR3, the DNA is TGCGCCAGCAGCCCGGGGACAGGGAAGGACGAGCAGTACTTC.